The T cell receptor (beta chain) under discussion was sequenced for a study of blood T cell repertoires in COVID-19. Study information: Material from acute and convalescent COVID-19 was sourced from the United States, Italy and Spain.

The method was immunoSEQ multiplex PCR; TCRdb's version includes in-frame clones alone and lacks a portion of them. The sample has under 350,000 clones, around 92% seen once. Two negative PCRs, clearance, or symptom resolution were required of recovered Cohort 3 donors. Specimen: PBMCs or T cells enriched from blood (not recorded which). The source of this sequence is a woman in her sixties or seventies who had recovered from COVID-19.

CDR3 in DNA: TGTGCCAGCAGCCTAAGAGACGACGGAGGGACTGAAGCTTTCTTT. Protein: CASSLRDDGGTEAFF. The chain uses TRBV7-6 and TRBJ1-1; D is ambiguous. The V gene's germline CDR1 is SGHVS and CDR2 FNYEAQ. The CDR3 sequence is 15 residues long. The ends were cut back, 5 bases at V and 5 bases at J, with 18 bases in the middle. Full variable domain (missing parts from reference TRBV7-6 and TRBJ1-1): GAGVSQSPRYKVTKRGQDVALRCDPISGHVSLYWYRQALGQGPEFLTYFNYEAQQDKSGLPNDRFSAERPEGSISTLTIQRTEQRDSAMYRCASSLRDDGGTEAFFGQGTRLTVV.